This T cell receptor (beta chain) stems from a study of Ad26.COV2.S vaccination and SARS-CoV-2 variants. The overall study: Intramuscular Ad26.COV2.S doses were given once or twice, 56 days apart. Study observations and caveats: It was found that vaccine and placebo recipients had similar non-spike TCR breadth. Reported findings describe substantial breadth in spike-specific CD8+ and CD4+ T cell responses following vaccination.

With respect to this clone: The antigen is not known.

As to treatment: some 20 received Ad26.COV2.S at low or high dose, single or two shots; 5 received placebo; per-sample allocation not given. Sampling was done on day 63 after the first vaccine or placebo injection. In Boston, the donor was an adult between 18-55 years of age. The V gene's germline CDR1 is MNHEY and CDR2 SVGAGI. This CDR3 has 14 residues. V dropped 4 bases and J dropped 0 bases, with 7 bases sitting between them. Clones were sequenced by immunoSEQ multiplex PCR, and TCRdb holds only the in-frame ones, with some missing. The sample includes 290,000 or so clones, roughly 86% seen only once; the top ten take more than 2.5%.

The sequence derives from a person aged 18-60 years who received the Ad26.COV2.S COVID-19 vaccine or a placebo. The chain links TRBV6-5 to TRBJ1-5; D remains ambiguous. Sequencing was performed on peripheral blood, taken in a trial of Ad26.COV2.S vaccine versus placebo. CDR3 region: CASSLKYSNQPQHF. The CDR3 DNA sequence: TGTGCCAGCAGTTTGAAGTATAGCAATCAGCCCCAGCATTTT.